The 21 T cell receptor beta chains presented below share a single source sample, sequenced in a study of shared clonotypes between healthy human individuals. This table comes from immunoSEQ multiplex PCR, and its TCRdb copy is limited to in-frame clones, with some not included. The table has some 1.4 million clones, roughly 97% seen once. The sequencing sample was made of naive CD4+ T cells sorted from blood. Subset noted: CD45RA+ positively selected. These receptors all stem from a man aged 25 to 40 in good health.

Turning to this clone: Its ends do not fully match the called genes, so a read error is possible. In DNA form, the CDR3 reads TGTGCCACCAGCAGAGGAGGGGAGAGCGGCCTCTTGAACTTC. Its protein is CATSRGGESGLLNF. The chain recombines TRBV15 with TRBJ2-4; D assignment may be TRBD1 or TRBD2 (5 bases each). This CDR3 spans 14 amino acids. Germline CDR1 is LNHNV and CDR2 is YYDKDF (reference sequence).

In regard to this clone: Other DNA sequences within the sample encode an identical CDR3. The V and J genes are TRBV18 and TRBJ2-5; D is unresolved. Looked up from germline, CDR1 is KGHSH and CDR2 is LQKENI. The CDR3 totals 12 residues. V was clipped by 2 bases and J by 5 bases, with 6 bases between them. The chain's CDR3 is CASSPKRETQYF. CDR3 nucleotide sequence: TGTGCCAGCTCACCAAAACGGGAGACCCAGTACTTC.

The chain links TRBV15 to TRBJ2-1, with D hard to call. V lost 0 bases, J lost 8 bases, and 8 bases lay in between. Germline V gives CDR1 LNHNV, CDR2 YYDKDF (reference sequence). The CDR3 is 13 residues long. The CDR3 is CATSREIRHEQFF. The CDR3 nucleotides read TGTGCCACCAGCAGAGAAATCAGGCATGAGCAGTTCTTC.

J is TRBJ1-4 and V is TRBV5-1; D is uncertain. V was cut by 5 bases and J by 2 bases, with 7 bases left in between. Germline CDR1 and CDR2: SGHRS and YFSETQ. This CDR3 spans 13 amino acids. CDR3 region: CASREGTNEKLFF. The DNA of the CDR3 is TGCGCCAGCAGAGAGGGCACTAATGAAAAACTGTTTTTT. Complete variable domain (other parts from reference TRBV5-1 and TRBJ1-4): KAGVTQTPRYLIKTRGQQVTLSCSPISGHRSVSWYQQTPGQGLQFLFEYFSETQRNKGNFPGRFSGRQFSNSRSEMNVSTLELGDSALYLCASREGTNEKLFFGSGTQLSVL.

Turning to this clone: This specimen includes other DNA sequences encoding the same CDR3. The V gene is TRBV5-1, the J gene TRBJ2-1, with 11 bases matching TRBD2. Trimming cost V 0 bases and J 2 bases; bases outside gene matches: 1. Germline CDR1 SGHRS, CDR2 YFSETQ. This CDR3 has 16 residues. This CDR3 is CASSLGLAGPYNEQFF. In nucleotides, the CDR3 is TGCGCCAGCAGCTTGGGACTAGCGGGACCCTACAATGAGCAGTTCTTC.

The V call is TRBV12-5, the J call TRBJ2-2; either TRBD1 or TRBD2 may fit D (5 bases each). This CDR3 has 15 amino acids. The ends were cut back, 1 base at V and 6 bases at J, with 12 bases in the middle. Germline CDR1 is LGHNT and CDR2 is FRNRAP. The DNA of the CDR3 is TGTGCTAGTGGTTTGGCCACTCCGGGACCCGGGGAGCTGTTTTTT. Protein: CASGLATPGPGELFF.

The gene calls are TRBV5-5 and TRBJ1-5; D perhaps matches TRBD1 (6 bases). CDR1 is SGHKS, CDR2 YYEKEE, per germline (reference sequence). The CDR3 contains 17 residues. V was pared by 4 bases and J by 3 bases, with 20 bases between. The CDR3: CASSADSWVFVNQPQHF. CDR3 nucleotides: TGTGCCAGCAGCGCGGACAGCTGGGTCTTCGTCAATCAGCCCCAGCATTTT.

The CDR3, as DNA: TGCAGCGTTGAAGATCGGTTCCGGGGCACTGAAGCTTTCTTT. Protein product: CSVEDRFRGTEAFF. The rearrangement uses TRBV29-1 and TRBJ1-1; D is undetermined. Germline CDR1 SQVTM, CDR2 ANQGSEA. The CDR3 runs to 14 residues. Trimming took 0 bases from V and 4 from J, leaving 12 bases between them. The full variable domain, rest sourced from reference TRBV29-1 and TRBJ1-1, is SAVISQKPSRDICQRGTSLTIQCQVDSQVTMMFWYRQQPGQSLTLIATANQGSEATYESGFVIDKFPISRPNLTFSTLTVSNMSPEDSSIYLCSVEDRFRGTEAFFGQGTRLTVV.

This chain's CDR3 is CATPGRELNTEAFF. The DNA of the CDR3 is TGTGCCACCCCGGGGCGGGAGCTAAACACTGAAGCTTTCTTT. This chain uses TRBV15 with TRBJ1-1, with a possible D match to TRBD1 (5 bases). Trimming took off 8 bases at V and 2 bases at J, with 15 bases between the two ends. CDR1 LNHNV and CDR2 YYDKDF come from the germline V gene (reference sequence). The CDR3 sequence is 14 residues long.

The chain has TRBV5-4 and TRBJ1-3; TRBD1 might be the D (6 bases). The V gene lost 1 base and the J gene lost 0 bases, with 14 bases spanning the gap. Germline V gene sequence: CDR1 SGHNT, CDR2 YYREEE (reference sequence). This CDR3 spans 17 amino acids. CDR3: CASSLFPKQGSGNTIYF. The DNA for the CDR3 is TGTGCCAGCAGCTTGTTTCCCAAACAGGGCTCTGGAAACACCATATATTTT. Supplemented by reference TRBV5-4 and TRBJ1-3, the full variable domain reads ETGVTQSPTHLIKTRGQQVTLRCSSQSGHNTVSWYQQALGQGPQFIFQYYREEENGRGNFPPRFSGLQFPNYSSELNVNALELDDSALYLCASSLFPKQGSGNTIYFGEGSWLTVV.

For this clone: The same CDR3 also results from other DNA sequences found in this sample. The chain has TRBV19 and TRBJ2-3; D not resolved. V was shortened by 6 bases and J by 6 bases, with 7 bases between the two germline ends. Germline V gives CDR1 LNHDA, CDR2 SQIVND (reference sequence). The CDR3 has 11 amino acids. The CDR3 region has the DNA TGTGCCAGTAGCTCGCGTGATACGCAGTATTTT. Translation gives CASSSRDTQYF. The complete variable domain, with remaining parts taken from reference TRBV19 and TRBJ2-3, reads DGGITQSPKYLFRKEGQNVTLSCEQNLNHDAMYWYRQDPGQGLRLIYYSQIVNDFQKGDIAEGYSVSREKKESFPLTVTSAQKNPTAFYLCASSSRDTQYFGPGTRLTVL.

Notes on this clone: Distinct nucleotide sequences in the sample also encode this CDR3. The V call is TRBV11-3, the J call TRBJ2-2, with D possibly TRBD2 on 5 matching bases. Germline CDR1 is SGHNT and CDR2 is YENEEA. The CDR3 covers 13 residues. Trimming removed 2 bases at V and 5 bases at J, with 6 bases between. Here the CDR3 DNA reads TGTGCCAGCAGCTTAAGGGAGACCGGGGAGCTGTTTTTT. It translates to CASSLRETGELFF.

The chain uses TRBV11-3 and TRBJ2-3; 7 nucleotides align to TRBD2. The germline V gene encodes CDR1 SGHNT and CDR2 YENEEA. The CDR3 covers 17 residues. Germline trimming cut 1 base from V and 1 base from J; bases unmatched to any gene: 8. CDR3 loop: CASSLGEAGSGTDTQYF. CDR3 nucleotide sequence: TGTGCCAGCAGCTTAGGGGAAGCGGGAAGCGGCACAGATACGCAGTATTTT.

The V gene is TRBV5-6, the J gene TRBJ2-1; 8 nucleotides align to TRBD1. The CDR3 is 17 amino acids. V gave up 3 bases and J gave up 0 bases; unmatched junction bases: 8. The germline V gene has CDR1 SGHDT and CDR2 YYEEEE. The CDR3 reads CASSWRTGLYSYNEQFF. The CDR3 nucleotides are TGTGCCAGCAGCTGGCGGACAGGGCTTTACTCCTACAATGAGCAGTTCTTC.

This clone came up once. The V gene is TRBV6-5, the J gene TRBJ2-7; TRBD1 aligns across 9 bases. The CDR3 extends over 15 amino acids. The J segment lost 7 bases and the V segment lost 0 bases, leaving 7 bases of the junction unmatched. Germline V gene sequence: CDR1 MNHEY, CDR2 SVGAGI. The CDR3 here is CASSYSGQGKHEQYF. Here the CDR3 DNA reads TGTGCCAGCAGTTACTCAGGACAGGGGAAGCATGAGCAGTACTTC.

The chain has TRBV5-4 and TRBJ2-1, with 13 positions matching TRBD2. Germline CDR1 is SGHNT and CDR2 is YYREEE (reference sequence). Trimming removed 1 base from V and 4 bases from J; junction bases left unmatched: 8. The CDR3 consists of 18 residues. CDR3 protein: CASSLRTSGSFPYNEQFF. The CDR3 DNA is TGTGCCAGCAGCTTGCGGACTAGCGGGAGTTTCCCTTACAATGAGCAGTTCTTC. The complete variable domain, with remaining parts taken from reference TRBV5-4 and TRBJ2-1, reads ETGVTQSPTHLIKTRGQQVTLRCSSQSGHNTVSWYQQALGQGPQFIFQYYREEENGRGNFPPRFSGLQFPNYSSELNVNALELDDSALYLCASSLRTSGSFPYNEQFFGPGTRLTVL.

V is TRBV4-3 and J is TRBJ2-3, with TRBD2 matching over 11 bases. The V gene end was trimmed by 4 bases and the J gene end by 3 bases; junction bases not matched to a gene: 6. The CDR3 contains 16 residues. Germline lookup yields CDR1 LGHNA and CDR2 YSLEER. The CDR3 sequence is CASSLTSGSLTDTQYF. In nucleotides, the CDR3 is TGCGCCAGCAGCCTCACTAGCGGGAGCTTGACAGATACGCAGTATTTT.

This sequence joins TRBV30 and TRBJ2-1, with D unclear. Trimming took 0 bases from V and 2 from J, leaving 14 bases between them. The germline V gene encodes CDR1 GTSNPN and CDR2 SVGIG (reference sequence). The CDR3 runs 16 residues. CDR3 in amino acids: CAWSVRTGPPYNEQFF. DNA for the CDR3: TGTGCCTGGAGTGTAAGGACCGGGCCCCCCTACAATGAGCAGTTCTTC.

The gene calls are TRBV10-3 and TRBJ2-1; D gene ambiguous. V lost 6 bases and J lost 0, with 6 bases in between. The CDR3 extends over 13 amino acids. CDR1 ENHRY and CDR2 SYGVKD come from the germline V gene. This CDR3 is CAISFSSYNEQFF. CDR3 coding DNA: TGTGCCATCAGCTTCAGCTCCTACAATGAGCAGTTCTTC.

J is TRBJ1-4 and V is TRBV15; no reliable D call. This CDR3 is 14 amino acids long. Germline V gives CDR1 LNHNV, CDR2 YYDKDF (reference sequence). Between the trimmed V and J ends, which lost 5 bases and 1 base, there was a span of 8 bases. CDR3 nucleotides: TGTGCCACCAGCGTCAGAGGAACTAATGAAAAACTGTTTTTT. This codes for CATSVRGTNEKLFF.

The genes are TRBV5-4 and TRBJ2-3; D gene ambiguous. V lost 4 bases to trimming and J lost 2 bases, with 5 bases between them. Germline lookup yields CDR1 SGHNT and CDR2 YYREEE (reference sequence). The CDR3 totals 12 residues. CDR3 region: CASSRTTDTQYF. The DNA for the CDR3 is TGTGCCAGCAGCCGGACCACAGATACGCAGTATTTT.